This is a list of T cell receptor beta chains from one sample in a study of a mutant IDH1 vaccine in newly diagnosed glioma. Their antigens are not known. Sequencing used immunoSEQ multiplex PCR; TCRdb keeps in-frame clones, though not all of them. The repertoire holds some 57,000 clones, with less than 90% as singletons. The sample here was PBMCs, taken from a glioma patient whose treatment included an IDH1 peptide vaccine. The receptors derive from a woman between 18 and 29 years old with glioma. The CDR3 runs from the conserved cysteine through the conserved F or W. Each record gives: V gene, D gene, clone size, J gene, CDR3 protein, CDR3 DNA. D genes are given only for firm matches. Rows give clone size only sometimes, using once, few, many, or a class for an expanded clone.

v_gene: TRBV6-1; d_gene: .; abundance: .; j_gene: TRBJ1-6; CDR3aa: CASIGTPYNSPLHF; CDR3nt: TGTGCCAGCATTGGGACTCCCTATAATTCACCCCTCCACTTT
v_gene: TRBV5-1; d_gene: TRBD1; abundance: .; j_gene: TRBJ1-1; CDR3aa: CASSVGQGNTEAFF; CDR3nt: TGCGCCAGCAGCGTGGGACAGGGGAACACTGAAGCTTTCTTT
v_gene: TRBV18; d_gene: TRBD2; abundance: .; j_gene: TRBJ2-1; CDR3aa: CASSRPTSAPEQFF; CDR3nt: TGTGCCAGCTCCCGCCCGACTAGCGCCCCTGAGCAGTTCTTC
v_gene: TRBV19; d_gene: TRBD1; abundance: .; j_gene: TRBJ1-6; CDR3aa: CASSIPGGGPNSPLHF; CDR3nt: TGTGCCAGTAGTATACCAGGGGGTGGTCCCAATTCACCCCTCCACTTT
v_gene: TRBV4-1; d_gene: .; abundance: .; j_gene: TRBJ1-3; CDR3aa: CASSQDWTAGNTIYF; CDR3nt: TGCGCCAGCAGCCAAGATTGGACGGCCGGAAACACCATATATTTT
v_gene: TRBV6-5; d_gene: .; abundance: once; j_gene: TRBJ1-3; CDR3aa: CASRPRGPGNTIYF; CDR3nt: TGTGCCAGCAGACCTAGGGGTCCTGGAAACACCATATATTTT
v_gene: TRBV7-2; d_gene: .; abundance: .; j_gene: TRBJ2-7; CDR3aa: CASSSDPRYEQYF; CDR3nt: TGTGCCAGCAGCTCGGATCCTAGGTACGAGCAGTACTTC
v_gene: TRBV5-5; d_gene: .; abundance: .; j_gene: TRBJ2-5; CDR3aa: CASSLRAGFGETQYF; CDR3nt: TGTGCCAGCAGCTTGCGGGCGGGCTTCGGAGAGACCCAGTACTTC
v_gene: TRBV11-3; d_gene: .; abundance: .; j_gene: TRBJ2-2; CDR3aa: CASSFGRERANTGELFF; CDR3nt: TGTGCCAGCAGCTTCGGACGAGAACGCGCGAACACCGGGGAGCTGTTTTTT
v_gene: TRBV10-3; d_gene: .; abundance: .; j_gene: TRBJ2-2; CDR3aa: CAITGADRTGELFF; CDR3nt: TGTGCCATCACGGGGGCGGATAGGACCGGGGAGCTGTTTTTT
v_gene: TRBV5-1; d_gene: .; abundance: .; j_gene: TRBJ1-3; CDR3aa: CASSYAATTGNTIYF; CDR3nt: TGCGCCAGCAGCTATGCCGCGACTACTGGAAACACCATATATTTT
v_gene: TRBV5-4; d_gene: TRBD1; abundance: .; j_gene: TRBJ1-2; CDR3aa: CASSLDQGAVGYTF; CDR3nt: TGTGCCAGCAGCTTGGATCAGGGGGCGGTCGGCTACACCTTC
v_gene: TRBV5-6; d_gene: TRBD1; abundance: .; j_gene: TRBJ2-1; CDR3aa: CASSLDWDRDYNEQFF; CDR3nt: TGTGCCAGCAGCTTGGATTGGGACAGGGATTACAATGAGCAGTTCTTC
v_gene: TRBV7-9; d_gene: .; abundance: .; j_gene: TRBJ1-2; CDR3aa: CASSLAPNYGYTF; CDR3nt: TGTGCCAGCAGCTTAGCGCCTAACTATGGCTACACCTTC
v_gene: TRBV30; d_gene: .; abundance: few; j_gene: TRBJ1-1; CDR3aa: CAWRPLGVNTEAFF; CDR3nt: TGTGCCTGGAGGCCCCTCGGGGTGAACACTGAAGCTTTCTTT
v_gene: TRBV11-2; d_gene: TRBD2; abundance: .; j_gene: TRBJ2-7; CDR3aa: CASSIRGLAGGPTDEQYF; CDR3nt: TGTGCCAGCAGCATCAGGGGGCTAGCGGGGGGGCCAACCGACGAGCAGTACTTC
v_gene: TRBV10-1; d_gene: .; abundance: few; j_gene: TRBJ1-1; CDR3aa: CASSDDQANTEAFF; CDR3nt: TGCGCCAGCAGTGATGATCAGGCGAACACTGAAGCTTTCTTT
v_gene: TRBV5-1; d_gene: .; abundance: .; j_gene: TRBJ1-1; CDR3aa: CASSLARNTEAFF; CDR3nt: TGCGCCAGCAGCTTGGCCAGGAACACTGAAGCTTTCTTT
v_gene: TRBV6-1; d_gene: .; abundance: .; j_gene: TRBJ2-1; CDR3aa: CASSWGPLPGNEQFF; CDR3nt: TGTGCCAGCAGTTGGGGGCCCCTCCCGGGCAATGAGCAGTTCTTC
v_gene: TRBV5-6; d_gene: .; abundance: .; j_gene: TRBJ1-1; CDR3aa: CASSLGGPDEAFF; CDR3nt: TGTGCCAGCAGCTTGGGAGGGCCGGATGAAGCTTTCTTT
v_gene: TRBV28; d_gene: .; abundance: .; j_gene: TRBJ2-3; CDR3aa: CASSTAGPSTDTQYF; CDR3nt: TGTGCCAGCAGCACCGCGGGGCCTAGCACAGATACGCAGTATTTT
v_gene: TRBV11-2; d_gene: TRBD2; abundance: .; j_gene: TRBJ2-7; CDR3aa: CASSRAGTSGKYEQYF; CDR3nt: TGTGCCAGCAGCAGGGCCGGGACTAGCGGTAAATACGAGCAGTACTTC
v_gene: TRBV7-6; d_gene: .; abundance: .; j_gene: TRBJ1-1; CDR3aa: CASSLKGLATEAFF; CDR3nt: TGTGCCAGCAGCTTAAAGGGGTTGGCCACTGAAGCTTTCTTT
v_gene: TRBV7-2; d_gene: TRBD2; abundance: once; j_gene: TRBJ2-7; CDR3aa: CASSFTHLPGLAGVYEQYF; CDR3nt: TGTGCCAGCAGCTTTACACATTTACCGGGACTAGCGGGGGTCTACGAGCAGTACTTC
v_gene: TRBV7-9; d_gene: .; abundance: once; j_gene: TRBJ1-1; CDR3aa: CASTAREAFEAFF; CDR3nt: TGTGCCAGCACCGCCCGGGAGGCATTTGAAGCTTTCTTT
v_gene: TRBV5-1; d_gene: .; abundance: .; j_gene: TRBJ1-2; CDR3aa: CASSLDGGFLEGYTF; CDR3nt: TGCGCCAGCAGCTTGGATGGAGGGTTCTTAGAGGGCTACACCTTC
v_gene: TRBV20-1; d_gene: .; abundance: .; j_gene: TRBJ2-5; CDR3aa: CSAKGEETQYF; CDR3nt: TGCAGTGCTAAAGGGGAGGAGACCCAGTACTTC
v_gene: TRBV19; d_gene: .; abundance: .; j_gene: TRBJ1-2; CDR3aa: CASSIGWGLRDYGYTF; CDR3nt: TGTGCCAGTAGTATAGGTTGGGGGTTACGGGACTATGGCTACACCTTC
v_gene: TRBV5-1; d_gene: TRBD1; abundance: .; j_gene: TRBJ2-6; CDR3aa: CASSAGTGHSGANVLTF; CDR3nt: TGCGCCAGCAGCGCAGGGACAGGACACTCTGGGGCCAACGTCCTGACTTTC
v_gene: TRBV5-4; d_gene: TRBD1; abundance: once; j_gene: TRBJ1-4; CDR3aa: CASSWTGQGDEKLFF; CDR3nt: TGTGCCAGCAGCTGGACGGGACAGGGGGATGAAAAACTGTTTTTT
v_gene: TRBV6-1; d_gene: TRBD2; abundance: .; j_gene: TRBJ2-3; CDR3aa: CASRLLAAITDTQYF; CDR3nt: TGTGCCAGCAGATTACTAGCGGCAATCACAGATACGCAGTATTTT
v_gene: TRBV5-1; d_gene: .; abundance: .; j_gene: TRBJ2-5; CDR3aa: CASSFKGSETQYF; CDR3nt: TGCGCCAGCAGCTTCAAGGGTTCGGAGACCCAGTACTTC
v_gene: TRBV5-4; d_gene: .; abundance: .; j_gene: TRBJ1-5; CDR3aa: CASSLVPEAPQHF; CDR3nt: TGTGCCAGCAGCTTGGTACCCGAGGCGCCCCAGCATTTT
v_gene: TRBV5-6; d_gene: .; abundance: .; j_gene: TRBJ1-1; CDR3aa: CASSLEFW; CDR3nt: TGTGCCAGCAGCTTGGAGTTTTGG
v_gene: TRBV5-6; d_gene: .; abundance: .; j_gene: TRBJ2-1; CDR3aa: CASSLGQHNEQFF; CDR3nt: TGTGCCAGCAGCTTGGGACAGCACAATGAGCAGTTCTTC
v_gene: TRBV10-1; d_gene: .; abundance: .; j_gene: TRBJ1-1; CDR3aa: CAPEDGTEAFF; CDR3nt: TGCGCCCCCGAGGATGGGACTGAAGCTTTCTTT